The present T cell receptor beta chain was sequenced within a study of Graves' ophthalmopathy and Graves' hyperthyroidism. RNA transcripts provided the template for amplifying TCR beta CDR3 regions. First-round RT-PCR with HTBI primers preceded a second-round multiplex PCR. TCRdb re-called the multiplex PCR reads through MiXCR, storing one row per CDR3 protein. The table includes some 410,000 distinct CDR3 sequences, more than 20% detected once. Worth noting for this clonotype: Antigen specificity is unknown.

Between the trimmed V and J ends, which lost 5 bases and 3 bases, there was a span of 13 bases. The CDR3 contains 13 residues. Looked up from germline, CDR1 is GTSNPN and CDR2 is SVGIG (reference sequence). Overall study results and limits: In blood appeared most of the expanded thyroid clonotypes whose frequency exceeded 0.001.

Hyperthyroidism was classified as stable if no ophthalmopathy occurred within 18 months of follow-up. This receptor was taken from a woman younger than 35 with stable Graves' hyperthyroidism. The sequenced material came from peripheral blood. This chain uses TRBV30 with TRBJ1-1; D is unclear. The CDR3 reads CAWGPDGDTEAFF. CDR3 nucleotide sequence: TGTGCCTGGGGCCCTGATGGTGACACTGAAGCTTTCTTT.